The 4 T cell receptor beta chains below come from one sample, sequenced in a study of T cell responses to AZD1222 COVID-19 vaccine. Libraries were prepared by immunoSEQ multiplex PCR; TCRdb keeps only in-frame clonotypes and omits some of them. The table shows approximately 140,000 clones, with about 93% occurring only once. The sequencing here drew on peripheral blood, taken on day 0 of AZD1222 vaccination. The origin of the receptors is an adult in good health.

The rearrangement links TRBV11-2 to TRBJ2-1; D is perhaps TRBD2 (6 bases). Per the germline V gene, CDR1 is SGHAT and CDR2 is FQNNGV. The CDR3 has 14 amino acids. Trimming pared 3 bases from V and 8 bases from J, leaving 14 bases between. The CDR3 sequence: CASSFGLFSDEQFF. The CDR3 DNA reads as TGTGCCAGCAGCTTTGGACTATTTAGCGATGAGCAGTTCTTC.

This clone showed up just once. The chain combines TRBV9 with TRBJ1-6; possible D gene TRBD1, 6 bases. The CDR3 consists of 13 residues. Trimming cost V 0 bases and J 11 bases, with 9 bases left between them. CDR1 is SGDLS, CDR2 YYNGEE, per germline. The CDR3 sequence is CASSVGDIPPLHF. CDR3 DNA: TGTGCCAGCAGCGTAGGGGACATTCCACCCCTCCACTTT. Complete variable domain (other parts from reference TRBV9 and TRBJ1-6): DSGVTQTPKHLITATGQRVTLRCSPRSGDLSVYWYQQSLDQGLQFLIQYYNGEERAKGNILERFSAQQFPDLHSELNLSSLELGDSALYFCASSVGDIPPLHFGNGTRLTVT.

The CDR3 region is CASSLGALSYEQYF. CDR3 nucleotide sequence: TGTGCCAGCAGCTTAGGGGCCCTATCCTACGAGCAGTACTTC. The J gene is TRBJ2-7, the V gene TRBV7-6; D not resolved. Germline V CDR1 and CDR2: SGHVS, FNYEAQ. The CDR3 length is 14 residues. Between the trimmed V and J ends, which lost 1 base and 1 base, there was a span of 8 bases. Looking up the rest from reference TRBV7-6 and TRBJ2-7 gives the full variable domain: GAGVSQSPRYKVTKRGQDVALRCDPISGHVSLYWYRQALGQGPEFLTYFNYEAQQDKSGLPNDRFSAERPEGSISTLTIQRTEQRDSAMYRCASSLGALSYEQYFGPGTRLTVT.

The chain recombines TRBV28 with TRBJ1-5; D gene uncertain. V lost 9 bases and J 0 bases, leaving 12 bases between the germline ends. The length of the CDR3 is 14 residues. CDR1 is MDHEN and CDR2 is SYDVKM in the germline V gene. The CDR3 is CASHGVVSNQPQHF. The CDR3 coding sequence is TGTGCCAGTCATGGTGTCGTTAGCAATCAGCCCCAGCATTTT.